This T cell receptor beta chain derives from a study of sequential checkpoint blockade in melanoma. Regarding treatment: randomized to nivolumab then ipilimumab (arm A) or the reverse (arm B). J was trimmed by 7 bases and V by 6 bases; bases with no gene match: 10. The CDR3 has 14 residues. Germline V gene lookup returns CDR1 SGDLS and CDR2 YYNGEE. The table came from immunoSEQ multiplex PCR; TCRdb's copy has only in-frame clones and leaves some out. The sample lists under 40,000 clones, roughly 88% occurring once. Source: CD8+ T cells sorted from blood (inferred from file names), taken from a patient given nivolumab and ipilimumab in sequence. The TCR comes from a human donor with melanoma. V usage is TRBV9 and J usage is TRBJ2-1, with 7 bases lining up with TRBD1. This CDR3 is CASTDRDWGNEQFF. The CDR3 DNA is TGTGCCAGCACAGACAGGGATTGGGGGAATGAGCAGTTCTTC. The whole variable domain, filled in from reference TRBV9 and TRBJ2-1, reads DSGVTQTPKHLITATGQRVTLRCSPRSGDLSVYWYQQSLDQGLQFLIQYYNGEERAKGNILERFSAQQFPDLHSELNLSSLELGDSALYFCASTDRDWGNEQFFGPGTRLTVL.